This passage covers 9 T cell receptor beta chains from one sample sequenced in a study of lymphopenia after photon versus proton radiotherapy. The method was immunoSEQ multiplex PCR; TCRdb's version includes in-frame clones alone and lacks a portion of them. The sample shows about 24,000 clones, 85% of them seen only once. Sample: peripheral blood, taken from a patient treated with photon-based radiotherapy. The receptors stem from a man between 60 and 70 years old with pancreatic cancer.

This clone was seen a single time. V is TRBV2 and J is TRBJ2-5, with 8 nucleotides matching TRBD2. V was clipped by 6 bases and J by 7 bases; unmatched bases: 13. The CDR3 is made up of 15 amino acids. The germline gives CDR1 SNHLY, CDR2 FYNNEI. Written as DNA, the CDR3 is TGTGCCAGCAGCGCCAAACAGACTAGCGTGGGGACCCAGTACTTC. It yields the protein CASSAKQTSVGTQYF.

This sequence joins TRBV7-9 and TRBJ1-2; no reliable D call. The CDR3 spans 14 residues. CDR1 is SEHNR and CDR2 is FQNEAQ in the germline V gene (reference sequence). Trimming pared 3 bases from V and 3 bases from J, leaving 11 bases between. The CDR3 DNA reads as TGTGCCAGCAGCTTGGGTGTAACTTACTATGGCTACACCTTC. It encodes CASSLGVTYYGYTF.

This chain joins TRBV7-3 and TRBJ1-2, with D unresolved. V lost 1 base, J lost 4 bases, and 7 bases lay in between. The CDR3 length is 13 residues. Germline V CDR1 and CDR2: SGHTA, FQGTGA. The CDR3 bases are TGTGCCAGCAGCTTAAATGGAGGCTATGGCTACACCTTC. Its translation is CASSLNGGYGYTF.

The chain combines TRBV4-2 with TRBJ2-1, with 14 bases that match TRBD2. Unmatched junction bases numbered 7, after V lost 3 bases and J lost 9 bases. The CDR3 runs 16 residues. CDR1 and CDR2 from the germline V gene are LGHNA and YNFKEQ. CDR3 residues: CASSHTGTSGGSEQFF. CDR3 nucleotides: TGTGCCAGCAGCCACACCGGGACTAGCGGGGGCAGTGAGCAGTTCTTC.

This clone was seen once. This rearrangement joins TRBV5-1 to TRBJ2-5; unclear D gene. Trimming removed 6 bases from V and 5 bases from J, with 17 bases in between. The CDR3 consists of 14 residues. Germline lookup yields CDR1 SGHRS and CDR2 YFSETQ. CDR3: CASKVPGSGETQYF. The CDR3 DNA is TGCGCCAGCAAGGTACCTGGGTCCGGGGAGACCCAGTACTTC. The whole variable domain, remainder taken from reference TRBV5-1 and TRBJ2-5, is KAGVTQTPRYLIKTRGQQVTLSCSPISGHRSVSWYQQTPGQGLQFLFEYFSETQRNKGNFPGRFSGRQFSNSRSEMNVSTLELGDSALYLCASKVPGSGETQYFGPGTRLLVL.

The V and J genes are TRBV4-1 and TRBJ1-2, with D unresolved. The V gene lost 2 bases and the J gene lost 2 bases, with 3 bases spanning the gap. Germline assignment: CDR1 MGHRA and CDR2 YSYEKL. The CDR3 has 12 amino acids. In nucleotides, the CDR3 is TGCGCCAGCAGCCAACAGAACTATGGCTACACCTTC. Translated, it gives CASSQQNYGYTF.

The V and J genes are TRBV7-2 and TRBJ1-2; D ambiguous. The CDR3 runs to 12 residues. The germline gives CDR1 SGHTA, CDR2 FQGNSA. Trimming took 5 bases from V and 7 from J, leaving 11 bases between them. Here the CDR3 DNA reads TGTGCCAGCAGCCATGCCGAGCGTGGCTACACCTTC. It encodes CASSHAERGYTF.

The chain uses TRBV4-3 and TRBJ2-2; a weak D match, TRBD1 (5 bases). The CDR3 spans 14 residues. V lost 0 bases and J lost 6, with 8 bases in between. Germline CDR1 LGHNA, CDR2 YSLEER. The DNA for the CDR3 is TGCGCCAGCAGCCAAGAAAGGGGCGCCGGGGAGCTGTTTTTT. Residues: CASSQERGAGELFF.

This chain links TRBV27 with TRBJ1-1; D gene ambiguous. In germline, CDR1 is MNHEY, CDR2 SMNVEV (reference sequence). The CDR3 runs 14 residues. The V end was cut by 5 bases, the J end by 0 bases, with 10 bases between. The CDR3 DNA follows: TGTGCCAGCAGTCGAACGCCACTGAACACTGAAGCTTTCTTT. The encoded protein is CASSRTPLNTEAFF.